This TCR beta chain derives from a study of read filtering for tumor transcriptome and immune sequencing (TCRdb year 2020). Turning to the overall study: The cohort had 17 male and 11 to 15 female patients with a mean age of roughly 66 years, ranging from roughly 45 to 80. By revised international staging, under 10 patients were R-ISS I, 16 were R-ISS II and roughly 7 were R-ISS III. After DNase treatment, whole-transcriptome libraries were prepared using the TruSeq RNA Access Library Prep Kit. Per sample, about 4.05 to 10.27 million TCR-region mapped reads were obtained with IR-seq, compared with only roughly 85 to 1273 with RNA-seq. TCR repertoires obtained by targeted immune repertoire sequencing and by bulk whole-transcriptome sequencing performed on the same bone marrow samples were compared. As a main aim, a read-filtering strategy for immune repertoire data was addressed, with the specific question being whether clonotypes supported by a single read should be removed. The full study reports these points: When single-read clonotypes were removed, the proportions of shared clonotypes in IR-seq and RNA-seq correlated more strongly. The sorted CD138-negative fraction was a mixed bone marrow immune population, not purified T cells. IR-seq captured clonotypes at much higher depth and more reliably than RNA-seq, and smaller IR-seq throughput sufficed to identify most shared clonotypes. In IR-seq, single-read clonotypes were approximately 80% of clonotypes but around 3.2% of total reads; in RNA-seq they were 60% to 75% of clonotypes and 35% to 55% of reads.

Every patient had bone marrow sampled at the time of active disease. Bone marrow mononuclear cells were isolated by Ficoll-Hypaque density gradient centrifugation. Myeloma plasma cells were removed and CD138-negative cells were collected by negative selection after labeling with CD138 magnetic microbeads on a MACS separator. Flow cytometry with CD138 antibodies on an Attune NxT was used to check how pure the isolated cells were. Total RNA was extracted using TRIzol reagent and was quantified on a NanoDrop spectrophotometer. Paired RNA-seq and IR-seq were performed on the CD138-negative bone marrow sample of each patient. TCR libraries were built from roughly 370 ng RNA with the Immunoverse kit, using molecular barcoded adaptors covering alpha/delta and beta/gamma chains. The same RNA used for transcriptome sequencing was used for TCR library preparation. Sequencing of the TCR libraries was done on an Illumina HiSeq 4000 with 2 x 150 cycles. From the authors' description of their analysis: MiXCR aligned TCR reads to human V, D, J and C references and assembled the aligned reads into CDR3 clonotypes, with quality filtering and error correction included. The tcR package in R was used for analysis of clonotype counts and gene usage diversity. For inspection of raw mapping reads, RNA-seq reads were mapped by STAR aligner version 2.5.3a onto GRCh37 of the human genome. To test how sequencing depth affected the clonotypes detected, IR-seq fastq files were randomly downsampled with Seqtk 1.3. TCRdb reanalyzed the raw reads on its own, using fastp at Q25 for trimming and MiXCR for clone calling, and kept in-frame beta chains. All rows with the same CDR3 protein become a single entry with the most common DNA and genes. The V and J calls reflect TCRdb's pipeline rather than the authors' work. This sample comprises about 38,000 distinct CDR3 sequences, approximately 14% of them detected only once. The ten largest clones add up to 25% to 35% of the sample.

The CDR3 sequence holds 15 residues, the cysteine and phenylalanine included. Only the CDR3 region is kept as DNA, spanning 45 bases read in frame from base 1. V and J lose 6 bases and 0 bases, and a span of 15 bases separates them. This clonotype has ten or more counts. Its antigen target is currently unknown. Base qualities are missing; no much larger clone stands one base away. The rearrangement joined TRBV12-3 or TRBV12-4 to TRBJ2-7; the D element could tentatively be TRBD1 or TRBD2, as 5 bases agree for each. Sequenced sample: a population of CD138-negative cells sorted from bone marrow. The sample's cell subset or site label is to be understood as: bone marrow mononuclear cells depleted of CD138+ plasma/myeloma cells by negative magnetic selection. This receptor was taken from a donor at least 40 years old with multiple myeloma. Read as DNA, the sequence is TGTGCCAGCAGCCTCGGGACGGCGAGCTCCTACGAGCAGTACTTC. The encoded protein is CASSLGTASSYEQYF.